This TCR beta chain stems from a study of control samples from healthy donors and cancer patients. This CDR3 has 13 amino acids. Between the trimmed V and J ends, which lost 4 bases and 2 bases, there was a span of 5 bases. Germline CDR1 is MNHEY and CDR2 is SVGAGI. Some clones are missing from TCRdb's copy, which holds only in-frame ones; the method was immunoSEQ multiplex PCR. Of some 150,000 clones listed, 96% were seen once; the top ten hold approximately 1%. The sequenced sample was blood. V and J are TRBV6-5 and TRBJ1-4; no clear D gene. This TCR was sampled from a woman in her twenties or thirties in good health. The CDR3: CASSSGTNEKLFF. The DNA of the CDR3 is TGTGCCAGCAGTTCTGGGACTAATGAAAAACTGTTTTTT.